The 6 T cell receptor beta chains below all came from one sample that was sequenced in a study of CD8+ T cells in alopecia areata (dated by TCRdb to between 2017 and 2018). The time point tag for this specimen amounts to: 4 weeks on oral tofacitinib. Taken with the paper, the label for treatment or condition translates to: oral pan-JAK inhibitor, 5-10 mg twice daily. The method behind the library was the immunoSEQ multiplex PCR assay. To provide template for TCR sequencing, every sample had RNA extracted and reverse transcribed into cDNA. TCRdb took this table from immuneACCESS and kept in-frame rearrangements with V and J called. Such tables lack part of the clones; where checked against another copy, unresolved V genes explain under half of the gap, and the rest is unexplained. In all, the sample holds over 200,000 clones, and around three fifths of those were seen once. Around 4.2% of the sample comes from the top ten.

The material was CD4+ T cells sorted from blood, obtained at week 4, from a patient treated with tofacitinib. The receptor set was obtained from a human donor with alopecia areata.

This clone was seen once. The chain employs TRBV15 and TRBJ2-6; 13 nucleotides agree with TRBD2. There are 23 residues in the CDR3. Germline CDR1 LNHNV, CDR2 YYDKDF (reference sequence). V dropped 0 bases and J dropped 0; count of bases not matched to a gene: 14. This chain's CDR3 is CATSRDLRTSGGSFGSGANVLTF. DNA for the CDR3: TGTGCCACCAGCAGAGATCTAAGGACTAGCGGGGGAAGTTTTGGCTCTGGGGCCAACGTCCTGACTTTC.

This chain uses TRBV15 with TRBJ2-2; no firm D call. V was trimmed by 0 bases and J by 0 bases, leaving 8 bases between them. The CDR3 has 16 residues. In germline, CDR1 is LNHNV, CDR2 YYDKDF (reference sequence). CDR3 loop: CATSRDQLANTGELFF. CDR3 nucleotides: TGTGCCACCAGCAGAGATCAACTCGCGAACACCGGGGAGCTGTTTTTT. Complete variable domain (other parts from reference TRBV15 and TRBJ2-2): DAMVIQNPRYQVTQFGKPVTLSCSQTLNHNVMYWYQQKSSQAPKLLFHYYDKDFNNEADTPDNFQSRRPNTSFCFLDIRSPGLGDTAMYLCATSRDQLANTGELFFGEGSRLTVL.

The chain has TRBV2 and TRBJ2-1; the match to TRBD1 covers 7 bases. Germline CDR1 reads SNHLY; CDR2 reads FYNNEI. This CDR3 contains 13 residues. J lost 8 bases, V lost 7 bases, and 8 bases had no gene match. The CDR3 is CASNRGVRDEQFF. In nucleotides, the CDR3 is TGTGCCAGCAACAGGGGTGTAAGAGATGAGCAGTTCTTC.

The CDR3 here is CASSALGGQNTEAFF. The CDR3, as DNA: TGTGCCAGCAGCGCCCTGGGGGGGCAGAACACTGAAGCTTTCTTT. V is TRBV9 and J is TRBJ1-1, with a possible D match to TRBD1 (6 bases). CDR1 SGDLS and CDR2 YYNGEE come from the germline V gene. Trimming cost V 3 bases and J 1 base, with 13 bases left between them. There are 15 residues in the CDR3.

This chain connects TRBV7-9 to TRBJ2-3; D is perhaps TRBD1 or TRBD2 (6 bases each). Trimming pared 6 bases from V and 1 base from J, leaving 14 bases between. The CDR3 sequence is 15 residues long. Germline values: CDR1 SEHNR, CDR2 FQNEAQ (reference sequence). Here the CDR3 DNA reads TGTGCCAGCAGTTCCCAGGGGACTGGCACAGATACGCAGTATTTT. This encodes CASSSQGTGTDTQYF.

The chain recombines TRBV30 with TRBJ2-5, with D tentatively TRBD2 (6 bases). Germline V CDR1 and CDR2: GTSNPN, SVGIG (reference sequence). The length of the CDR3 is 13 residues. V was pared by 1 base and J by 1 base, with 7 bases between. Here the CDR3 reads CAWSAAGQETQYF. The DNA for the CDR3 is TGTGCCTGGAGTGCAGCGGGCCAAGAGACCCAGTACTTC.